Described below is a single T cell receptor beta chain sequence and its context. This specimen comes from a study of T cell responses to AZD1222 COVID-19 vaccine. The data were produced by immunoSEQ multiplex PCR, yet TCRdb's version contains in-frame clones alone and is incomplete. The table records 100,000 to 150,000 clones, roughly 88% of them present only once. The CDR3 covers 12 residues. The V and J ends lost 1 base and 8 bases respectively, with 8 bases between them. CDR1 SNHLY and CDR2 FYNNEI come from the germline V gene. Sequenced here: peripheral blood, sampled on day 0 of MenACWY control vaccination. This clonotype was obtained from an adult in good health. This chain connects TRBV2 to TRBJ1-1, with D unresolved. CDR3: CASSEGRPEAFF. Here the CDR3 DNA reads TGTGCCAGCAGTGAAGGGCGGCCAGAAGCTTTCTTT.